This is a list of T cell receptor beta chains from one sample in a study of preoperative IRX-2 immunotherapy in early breast cancer. Sequenced by immunoSEQ multiplex PCR; TCRdb stores in-frame clones only, minus some. The sample carries 75,000 to 100,000 clones, 86% recorded once. The source was tumor tissue, collected after IRX-2 immunotherapy. Receptors were obtained from a human donor with breast cancer. Each CDR3 is given with its conserved first and last residue. Fields, in order: J gene, D gene, V gene, clone size, CDR3 protein, CDR3 DNA. A D gene is named only where the DNA matches it firmly. The size field is filled for only some rows; it gives once, few, many or a size class.

j_gene: TRBJ2-1; d_gene: TRBD1; v_gene: TRBV5-1; abundance: NA; CDR3aa: CASNTLTGGYNEQFF; CDR3nt: TGCGCCAGCAACACTCTGACAGGGGGGTACAATGAGCAGTTCTTC
j_gene: TRBJ1-4; d_gene: TRBD1; v_gene: TRBV19; abundance: NA; CDR3aa: CASSKSQGATNEKLFF; CDR3nt: TGTGCCAGTAGTAAATCGCAGGGGGCAACTAATGAAAAACTGTTTTTT
j_gene: TRBJ2-5; d_gene: NA; v_gene: TRBV7-1; abundance: NA; CDR3aa: CASSLGAQETQYF; CDR3nt: TGTGCCAGCAGCTTAGGAGCGCAGGAGACCCAGTACTTC
j_gene: TRBJ1-2; d_gene: NA; v_gene: TRBV6-8; abundance: NA; CDR3aa: CAIRPGDGASYGYTF; CDR3nt: TGTGCCATCAGACCCGGTGATGGGGCTTCTTATGGCTACACCTTC
j_gene: TRBJ1-5; d_gene: TRBD1; v_gene: TRBV6-8; abundance: NA; CDR3aa: CASSYAQGANAYQPQHF; CDR3nt: TGTGCCAGCAGTTACGCTCAGGGGGCTAATGCTTATCAGCCCCAGCATTTT
j_gene: TRBJ2-3; d_gene: NA; v_gene: TRBV10-2; abundance: NA; CDR3aa: CASSESGSGDTQYF; CDR3nt: TGCGCCAGCAGTGAGTCAGGGTCCGGAGATACGCAGTATTTT
j_gene: TRBJ1-1; d_gene: NA; v_gene: TRBV19; abundance: NA; CDR3aa: CASSIGEGREAFF; CDR3nt: TGTGCCAGTAGTATAGGAGAGGGAAGAGAAGCTTTCTTT
j_gene: TRBJ2-1; d_gene: TRBD1; v_gene: TRBV11-3; abundance: NA; CDR3aa: CASSLLLGQERGNEQFF; CDR3nt: TGTGCCAGCAGCTTACTCCTGGGACAGGAGAGGGGTAATGAGCAGTTCTTC
j_gene: TRBJ2-1; d_gene: TRBD2; v_gene: TRBV11-3; abundance: NA; CDR3aa: CASSFGTSGRDEQFF; CDR3nt: TGTGCCAGCAGCTTTGGGACTAGCGGGAGGGATGAGCAGTTCTTC
j_gene: TRBJ1-2; d_gene: NA; v_gene: TRBV18; abundance: NA; CDR3aa: CASSPDARAGYTF; CDR3nt: TGTGCCAGCTCACCTGATGCCAGGGCTGGCTACACCTTC
j_gene: TRBJ2-2; d_gene: NA; v_gene: TRBV19; abundance: NA; CDR3aa: CASSIQPTNTGELFF; CDR3nt: TGTGCCAGTAGTATACAACCTACGAACACCGGGGAGCTGTTTTTT
j_gene: TRBJ2-3; d_gene: TRBD1; v_gene: TRBV5-1; abundance: NA; CDR3aa: CASSLLQGEWVTDTQYF; CDR3nt: TGCGCCAGCAGCTTGCTCCAGGGGGAGTGGGTCACAGATACGCAGTATTTT
j_gene: TRBJ1-5; d_gene: TRBD1; v_gene: TRBV28; abundance: NA; CDR3aa: CASRTGGADSNQPQHF; CDR3nt: TGTGCCAGCAGGACAGGGGGCGCGGATAGCAATCAGCCCCAGCATTTT
j_gene: TRBJ1-5; d_gene: TRBD1; v_gene: TRBV6-8; abundance: NA; CDR3aa: CASSYTPTGIDQPQHF; CDR3nt: TGTGCCAGCAGTTACACCCCGACAGGGATCGATCAACCCCAGCATTTT
j_gene: TRBJ2-5; d_gene: NA; v_gene: TRBV25-1; abundance: NA; CDR3aa: CASSPVGGQETQYF; CDR3nt: TGTGCCAGCAGTCCGGTCGGGGGCCAAGAGACCCAGTACTTC
j_gene: TRBJ2-5; d_gene: NA; v_gene: TRBV6-8; abundance: NA; CDR3aa: CASILGPRETQYF; CDR3nt: TGTGCCAGCATCCTGGGCCCGAGGGAGACCCAGTACTTC
j_gene: TRBJ2-7; d_gene: NA; v_gene: TRBV28; abundance: NA; CDR3aa: CASSTQAAEQYF; CDR3nt: TGTGCCAGCAGTACACAGGCTGCCGAGCAGTACTTC
j_gene: TRBJ2-7; d_gene: TRBD2; v_gene: TRBV28; abundance: NA; CDR3aa: CASSPLAGASYEQYF; CDR3nt: TGTGCCAGCAGTCCACTAGCGGGGGCCTCCTACGAGCAGTACTTC
j_gene: TRBJ1-1; d_gene: NA; v_gene: TRBV19; abundance: once; CDR3aa: CASSMQGGIGEAFF; CDR3nt: TGTGCCAGTAGTATGCAAGGGGGTATCGGTGAAGCTTTCTTT
j_gene: TRBJ1-5; d_gene: TRBD1; v_gene: TRBV6-8; abundance: NA; CDR3aa: CASSGRPDRGRLPQPQHF; CDR3nt: TGTGCCAGCAGTGGTAGACCGGACAGGGGGCGCTTGCCTCAGCCCCAGCATTTT
j_gene: TRBJ1-2; d_gene: NA; v_gene: TRBV10-1; abundance: NA; CDR3aa: CASSESADYGYTF; CDR3nt: TGCGCCAGCAGTGAGTCGGCAGACTATGGCTACACCTTC
j_gene: TRBJ1-4; d_gene: NA; v_gene: TRBV19; abundance: NA; CDR3aa: CASTLSRGGGGEKLFF; CDR3nt: TGTGCCAGTACCTTATCGAGGGGCGGCGGGGGTGAAAAACTGTTTTTT
j_gene: TRBJ2-1; d_gene: TRBD2; v_gene: TRBV29-1; abundance: NA; CDR3aa: CSVGTSGYNEQFF; CDR3nt: TGCAGCGTCGGGACTAGCGGTTACAATGAGCAGTTCTTC
j_gene: TRBJ1-5; d_gene: NA; v_gene: TRBV28; abundance: once; CDR3aa: CASSLGVRAPQHF; CDR3nt: TGTGCCAGCAGTTTAGGGGTTCGGGCGCCCCAGCATTTT
j_gene: TRBJ2-2; d_gene: TRBD2; v_gene: TRBV5-1; abundance: NA; CDR3aa: CASSLALAGGLNTGELFF; CDR3nt: TGCGCCAGCAGCTTGGCCCTAGCGGGAGGATTAAACACCGGGGAGCTGTTTTTT
j_gene: TRBJ2-7; d_gene: NA; v_gene: TRBV6-8; abundance: NA; CDR3aa: CASSYPGQNYEQYF; CDR3nt: TGTGCCAGCAGTTACCCCGGACAGAACTACGAACAGTACTTC
j_gene: TRBJ2-7; d_gene: TRBD1; v_gene: TRBV30; abundance: NA; CDR3aa: CAWSHPGQLNEQYF; CDR3nt: TGTGCCTGGAGCCATCCGGGACAGTTAAACGAGCAGTACTTC
j_gene: TRBJ1-4; d_gene: NA; v_gene: TRBV18; abundance: NA; CDR3aa: CASSPIEGLSEKLFF; CDR3nt: TGTGCCAGCTCACCAATCGAGGGCCTCTCCGAAAAACTGTTTTTT
j_gene: TRBJ1-2; d_gene: NA; v_gene: TRBV19; abundance: NA; CDR3aa: CASSIGLPDYGYTF; CDR3nt: TGTGCCAGTAGTATAGGTTTGCCGGACTATGGCTACACCTTC
j_gene: TRBJ1-5; d_gene: NA; v_gene: TRBV28; abundance: NA; CDR3aa: CASSLWGDVNQPQHF; CDR3nt: TGTGCCAGCAGTTTATGGGGGGACGTCAATCAGCCCCAGCATTTT
j_gene: TRBJ2-7; d_gene: TRBD2; v_gene: TRBV29-1; abundance: NA; CDR3aa: CSVSGGSYEQYF; CDR3nt: TGCAGCGTGAGCGGGGGGTCCTACGAGCAGTACTTC
j_gene: TRBJ2-3; d_gene: NA; v_gene: TRBV7-5; abundance: NA; CDR3aa: CASSDGGADPTDTQYF; CDR3nt: TGTGCCAGCAGCGACGGGGGCGCGGACCCCACAGATACGCAGTATTTT
j_gene: TRBJ1-3; d_gene: NA; v_gene: TRBV25-1; abundance: NA; CDR3aa: CASSDGGVSSGNTIYF; CDR3nt: TGTGCCAGCAGTGACGGGGGTGTCAGCTCTGGAAACACCATATATTTT
j_gene: TRBJ2-3; d_gene: TRBD2; v_gene: TRBV6-8; abundance: NA; CDR3aa: CAITREGGDTQYF; CDR3nt: TGTGCCATCACACGGGAGGGTGGGGATACGCAGTATTTT
j_gene: TRBJ2-1; d_gene: NA; v_gene: TRBV5-1; abundance: once; CDR3aa: CASSSTTSYNEQFF; CDR3nt: TGCGCCAGCAGCTCCACGACTAGCTACAATGAGCAGTTCTTC
j_gene: TRBJ2-7; d_gene: NA; v_gene: TRBV12-5; abundance: once; CDR3aa: CARRQSSYEQYF; CDR3nt: TGTGCCAGACGACAGAGCTCCTACGAGCAGTACTTC
j_gene: TRBJ1-1; d_gene: NA; v_gene: TRBV5-1; abundance: NA; CDR3aa: CASSLEGGVTEAFF; CDR3nt: TGCGCCAGCAGCTTGGAAGGGGGGGTTACTGAAGCTTTCTTT